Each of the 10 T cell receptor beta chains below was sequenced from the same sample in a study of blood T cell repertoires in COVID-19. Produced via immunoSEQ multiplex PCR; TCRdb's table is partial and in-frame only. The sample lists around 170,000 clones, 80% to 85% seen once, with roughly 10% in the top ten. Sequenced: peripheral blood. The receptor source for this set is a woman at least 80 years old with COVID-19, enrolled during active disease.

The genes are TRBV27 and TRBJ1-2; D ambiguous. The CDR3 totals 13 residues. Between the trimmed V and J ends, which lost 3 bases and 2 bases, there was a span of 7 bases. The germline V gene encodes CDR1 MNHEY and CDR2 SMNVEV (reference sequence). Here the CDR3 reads CASSLKRNYGYTF. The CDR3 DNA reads TGTGCCAGCAGTTTGAAGCGGAACTATGGCTACACCTTC.

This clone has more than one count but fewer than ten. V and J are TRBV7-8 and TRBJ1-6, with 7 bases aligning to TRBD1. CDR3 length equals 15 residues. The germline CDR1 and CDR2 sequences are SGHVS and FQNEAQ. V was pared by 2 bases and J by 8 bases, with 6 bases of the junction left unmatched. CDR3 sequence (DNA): TGTGCCAGCAGCTTAAACAGGGGCTTGGATTCACCCCTCCACTTT. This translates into CASSLNRGLDSPLHF.

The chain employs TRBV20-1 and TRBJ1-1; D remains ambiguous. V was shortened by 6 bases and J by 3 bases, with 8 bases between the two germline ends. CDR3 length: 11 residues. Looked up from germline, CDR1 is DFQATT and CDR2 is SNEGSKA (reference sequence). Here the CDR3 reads CSAPVYTEAFF. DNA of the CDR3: TGCAGTGCCCCGGTGTACACTGAAGCTTTCTTT.

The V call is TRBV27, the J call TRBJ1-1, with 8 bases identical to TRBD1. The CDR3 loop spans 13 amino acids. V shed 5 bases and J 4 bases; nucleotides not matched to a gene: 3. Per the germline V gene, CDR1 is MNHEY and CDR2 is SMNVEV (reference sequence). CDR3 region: CASSATGGTEAFF. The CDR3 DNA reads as TGTGCCAGCAGTGCCACAGGGGGCACTGAAGCTTTCTTT.

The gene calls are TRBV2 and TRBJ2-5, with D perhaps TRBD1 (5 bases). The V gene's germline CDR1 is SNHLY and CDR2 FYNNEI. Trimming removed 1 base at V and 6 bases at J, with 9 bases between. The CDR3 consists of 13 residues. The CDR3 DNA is TGTGCCAGCAGTGAAGGGGCAGGGCAGACCCAGTACTTC. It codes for CASSEGAGQTQYF.

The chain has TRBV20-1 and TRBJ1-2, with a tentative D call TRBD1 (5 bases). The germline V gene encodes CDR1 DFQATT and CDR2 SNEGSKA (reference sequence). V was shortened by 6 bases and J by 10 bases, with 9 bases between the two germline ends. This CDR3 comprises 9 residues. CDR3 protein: CSARTLYTF. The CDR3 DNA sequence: TGCAGTGCACGGACACTCTACACCTTC.

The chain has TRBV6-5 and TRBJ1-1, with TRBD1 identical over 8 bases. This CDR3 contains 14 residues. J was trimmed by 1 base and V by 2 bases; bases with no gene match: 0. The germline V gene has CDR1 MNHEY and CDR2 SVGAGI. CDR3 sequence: CASSYGQGNTEAFF. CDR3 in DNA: TGTGCCAGCAGTTACGGACAGGGGAACACTGAAGCTTTCTTT.

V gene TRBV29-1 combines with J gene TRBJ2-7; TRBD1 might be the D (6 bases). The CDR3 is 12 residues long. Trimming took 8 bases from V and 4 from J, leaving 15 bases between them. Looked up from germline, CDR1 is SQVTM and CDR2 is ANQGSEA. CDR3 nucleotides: TGCAGCCTTGGGGCAGGGGAGTACGAGCAGTACTTC. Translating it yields CSLGAGEYEQYF.

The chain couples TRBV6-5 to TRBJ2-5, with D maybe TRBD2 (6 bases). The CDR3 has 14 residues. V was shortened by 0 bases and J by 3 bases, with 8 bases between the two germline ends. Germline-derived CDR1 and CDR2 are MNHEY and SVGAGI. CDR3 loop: CASSYSGGEETQYF. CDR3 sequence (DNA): TGTGCCAGCAGTTACTCAGGAGGGGAAGAGACCCAGTACTTC.

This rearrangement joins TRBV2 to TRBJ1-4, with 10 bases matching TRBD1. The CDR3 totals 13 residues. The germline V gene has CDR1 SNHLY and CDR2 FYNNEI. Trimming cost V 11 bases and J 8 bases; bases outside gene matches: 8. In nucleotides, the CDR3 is TGTGCCGGATCCGGGACAGGGGTGGAAAAACTGTTTTTT. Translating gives CAGSGTGVEKLFF.